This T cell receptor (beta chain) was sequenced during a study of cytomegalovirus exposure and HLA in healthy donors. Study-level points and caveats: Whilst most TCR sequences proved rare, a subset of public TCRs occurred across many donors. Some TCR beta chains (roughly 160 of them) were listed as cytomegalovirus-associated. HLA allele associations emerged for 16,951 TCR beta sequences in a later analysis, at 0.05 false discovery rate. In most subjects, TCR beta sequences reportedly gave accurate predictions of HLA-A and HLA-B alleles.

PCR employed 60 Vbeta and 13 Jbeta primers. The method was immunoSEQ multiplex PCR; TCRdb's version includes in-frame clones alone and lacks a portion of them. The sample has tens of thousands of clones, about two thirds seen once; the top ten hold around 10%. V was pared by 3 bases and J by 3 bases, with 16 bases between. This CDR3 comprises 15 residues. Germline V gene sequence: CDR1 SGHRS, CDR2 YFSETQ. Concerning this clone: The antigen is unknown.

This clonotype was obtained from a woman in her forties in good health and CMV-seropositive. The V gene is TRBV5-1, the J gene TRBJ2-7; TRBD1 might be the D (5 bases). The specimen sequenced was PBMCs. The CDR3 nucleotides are TGCGCCAGCAGCTCCGCTTCAGGGTACAGCTACGAGCAGTACTTC. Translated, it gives CASSSASGYSYEQYF. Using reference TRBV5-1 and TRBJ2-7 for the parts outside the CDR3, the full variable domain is KAGVTQTPRYLIKTRGQQVTLSCSPISGHRSVSWYQQTPGQGLQFLFEYFSETQRNKGNFPGRFSGRQFSNSRSEMNVSTLELGDSALYLCASSSASGYSYEQYFGPGTRLTVT.